The 32 T cell receptor beta chains below were found in one sample sequenced in a study of CD8+CD57+ T cells in acquired aplastic anemia. The TCR beta profiling, which covered VDJ combination and CDR3 sequence, was carried out using genomic DNA as the template. TCRdb fed the reads into MiXCR, producing one record per CDR3 protein. The sample records 450,000 to 600,000 distinct CDR3 sequences, more than 25% being singletons. CD8+CD57+ cell expansion had been shown by flow cytometry in patients chosen for sequencing. Sequencing input: sorted CD4+, CD8+, or CD8+CD57+ T cells (not recorded which) from PBMCs. The receptor source for this set is a human donor with aplastic anemia.

The chain links TRBV7-9 to TRBJ2-7; 10 nucleotides line up with TRBD1. Germline lookup yields CDR1 SEHNR and CDR2 FQNEAQ (reference sequence). This CDR3 has 14 amino acids. The V gene end was trimmed by 2 bases and the J gene end by 6 bases; junction bases not matched to a gene: 4. CDR3 loop: CASSLRTGGFEQYF. The CDR3 DNA follows: TGTGCCAGCAGCTTACGGACAGGGGGATTCGAGCAGTACTTC.

This chain uses TRBV6-5 with TRBJ2-1; 7 bases map to TRBD2. The CDR3 loop spans 14 amino acids. Germline V CDR1 and CDR2: MNHEY, SVGAGI. V was pared by 0 bases and J by 10 bases, with 6 bases of the junction left unmatched. The CDR3 bases are TGTGCCAGCAGTTACTCGCGGGAGTCGGGGGAGCAGTTCTTC. As protein: CASSYSRESGEQFF.

This clonotype showed up many times. This chain uses TRBV2 with TRBJ1-6; possibly TRBD1 for D (5 bases). The V end was cut by 0 bases, the J end by 9 bases, with 9 bases between. Germline CDR1 and CDR2: SNHLY and FYNNEI. This CDR3 spans 14 amino acids. CDR3 DNA sequence: TGTGCCAGCAGTGAAGCCGGGGGGAGTTCACCCCTCCACTTT. Translating gives CASSEAGGSSPLHF.

This clonotype was recorded at least ten times. The rearrangement uses TRBV2 and TRBJ1-1; D may be TRBD1 (6 bases). This CDR3 region has 14 residues. V was trimmed by 4 bases and J by 4 bases, leaving 13 bases between them. The germline gives CDR1 SNHLY, CDR2 FYNNEI. CDR3 in amino acids: CASSVWGLSTEAFF. For the CDR3, the DNA is TGTGCCAGCAGTGTTTGGGGGCTCAGCACTGAAGCTTTCTTT.

The CDR3 DNA sequence: TGTGCCAGCAGCCAAAGGGGGGGCGGAGGCAATCAGCCCCAGCATTTT. Its translation is CASSQRGGGGNQPQHF. J is TRBJ1-5 and V is TRBV7-9; D might be TRBD1 (6 bases). Germline assignment: CDR1 SEHNR and CDR2 FQNEAQ (reference sequence). Trimming shortened V by 5 bases and J by 2 bases, and 16 bases separated the two germline ends. The CDR3 is 16 residues long.

This clonotype has a handful of counts. This sequence joins TRBV9 and TRBJ1-1; 8 nucleotides line up with TRBD1. The CDR3 loop spans 14 amino acids. Germline V lookup: CDR1 SGDLS, CDR2 YYNGEE. J lost 5 bases, V lost 3 bases, and 6 bases had no gene match. CDR3 in amino acids: CASSARQGSTEAFF. CDR3 in DNA: TGTGCCAGCAGCGCCAGACAGGGGTCTACTGAAGCTTTCTTT.

This clonotype occurred many times. The chain uses TRBV6-1 and TRBJ1-2, with TRBD1 as a possible D gene (5 bases). Germline V CDR1 and CDR2: MNHNS, SASEGT. The CDR3 sequence is 13 residues long. V gave up 6 bases and J gave up 5 bases, with 13 bases separating them. The CDR3 nucleotides are TGTGCCAGCAGGCGGATGGGGGGTTATGGCTACACCTTC. It codes for CASRRMGGYGYTF.

In this sample, this clonotype turned up many times. The chain is built from TRBV20-1 and TRBJ1-5; D is perhaps TRBD1 (6 bases). This CDR3 is 12 amino acids long. Between the trimmed V and J ends, which lost 6 bases and 4 bases, there was a span of 10 bases. Germline V gene data show CDR1 as DFQATT and CDR2 as SNEGSKA (reference sequence). DNA for the CDR3: TGCAGTGCCCGACAGGCTAATCAGCCCCAGCATTTT. This gives the protein CSARQANQPQHF.

A few counts support this clonotype. V and J are TRBV30 and TRBJ1-6; 8 bases are a match to TRBD1. The germline CDR1 and CDR2 sequences are GTSNPN and SVGIG (reference sequence). The V segment lost 3 bases and the J segment 10 bases; nucleotides outside the gene matches: 8. This CDR3 spans 14 amino acids. The CDR3 is CAWRSDRVRSPLHF. CDR3 DNA sequence: TGTGCCTGGAGGTCGGACAGGGTTAGGTCACCCCTCCACTTT.

The chain carries TRBV20-1 and TRBJ2-3, with a possible D match to TRBD2 (6 bases). Trimming stripped 3 bases from V and 2 bases from J, with 21 bases between. This CDR3 comprises 17 residues. Germline lookup yields CDR1 DFQATT and CDR2 SNEGSKA (reference sequence). The CDR3: CSASEFGAGQLTDTQYF. CDR3 in DNA: TGCAGTGCTAGCGAGTTCGGCGCGGGGCAGCTCACAGATACGCAGTATTTT.

This clonotype was counted at least ten times. J is TRBJ1-2 and V is TRBV27; TRBD1 is a possible D gene (6 bases). V lost 0 bases to trimming and J lost 6 bases, with 8 bases between them. The CDR3 is 13 amino acids. Germline CDR1 is MNHEY and CDR2 is SMNVEV (reference sequence). CDR3 in amino acids: CASSLSGTHGYTF. CDR3 in DNA: TGTGCCAGCAGTTTATCTGGGACACATGGCTACACCTTC.

This clonotype turned up a few times. The chain combines TRBV6-5 with TRBJ1-1; D not resolved. This CDR3 has 14 amino acids. Germline CDR1 reads MNHEY; CDR2 reads SVGAGI. The germline V and J ends were trimmed by 2 bases and 0 bases, with 7 bases remaining between them. CDR3 DNA sequence: TGTGCCAGCAGTTACCCTGGATTGAACACTGAAGCTTTCTTT. It codes for CASSYPGLNTEAFF.

This clonotype was observed a few times. The chain uses TRBV20-1 and TRBJ2-1; 8 bases map to TRBD2. Germline CDR1 reads DFQATT; CDR2 reads SNEGSKA (reference sequence). The CDR3 consists of 13 residues. J lost 8 bases, V lost 5 bases, and 8 bases had no gene match. The CDR3 loop reads CSAGGRSSHEQFF. CDR3 coding DNA: TGCAGTGCTGGCGGGAGGTCTTCCCATGAGCAGTTCTTC.

This clonotype was seen repeatedly, ten times or more. The chain uses TRBV9 and TRBJ1-1, with no clear D. CDR3 length equals 14 residues. Germline CDR1 reads SGDLS; CDR2 reads YYNGEE. Between the trimmed V and J ends, which lost 1 base and 0 bases, there was a span of 7 bases. This CDR3 is CASSVSFLNTEAFF. The CDR3, as DNA: TGTGCCAGCAGCGTATCATTCCTGAACACTGAAGCTTTCTTT.

In its sample, this clonotype was seen once. CDR3 nucleotide sequence: TGCAGCGTTGAAGATGGGGGGGCTTCACCCTCTGGGGCCAACGTCCTGACTTTC. Translating gives CSVEDGGASPSGANVLTF. The J gene is TRBJ2-6, the V gene TRBV29-1; TRBD2 might be the D (7 bases). The CDR3 runs to 18 residues. CDR1 and CDR2 (germline): SQVTM, ANQGSEA. V lost 0 bases and J 0 bases, leaving 15 bases between the germline ends.

The chain carries TRBV11-2 and TRBJ2-1; no reliable D call. The V gene's germline CDR1 is SGHAT and CDR2 FQNNGV. V was trimmed by 5 bases and J by 6 bases, leaving 14 bases between them. The CDR3 is 14 residues long. The CDR3 coding sequence is TGTGCCAGCAGCCCCTCCTCGGCGGCCAATGAGCAGTTCTTC. Residues: CASSPSSAANEQFF. Full variable domain (missing parts from reference TRBV11-2 and TRBJ2-1): EAGVAQSPRYKIIEKRQSVAFWCNPISGHATLYWYQQILGQGPKLLIQFQNNGVVDDSQLPKDRFSAERLKGVDSTLKIQPAKLEDSAVYLCASSPSSAANEQFFGPGTRLTVL.

This clonotype was counted only a few times. The chain uses TRBV2 and TRBJ2-7; unclear D gene. CDR1 SNHLY and CDR2 FYNNEI come from the germline V gene. V shed 8 bases and J shed 6 bases, with 14 bases lying between them. CDR3 length equals 12 residues. The CDR3, as DNA: TGTGCCAGCTCACCCATTTCCCCCGAGCAGTACTTC. This translates into CASSPISPEQYF.

This clonotype appeared once. This may be a read error, as it is one base from a much larger clone. V and J are TRBV20-1 and TRBJ1-2; the match to TRBD1 covers 9 bases. Looked up from germline, CDR1 is DFQATT and CDR2 is SNEGSKA (reference sequence). Germline trimming cut 5 bases from V and 6 bases from J; bases unmatched to any gene: 7. The CDR3 contains 13 residues. The chain's CDR3 is CSAGTGSGHGYTF. The CDR3 DNA reads as TGCAGTGCTGGGACAGGGTCGGGACATGGCTACACCTTC.

This clonotype showed up many times. This chain uses TRBV19 with TRBJ1-2; a possible D gene is TRBD1 (6 bases). This CDR3 comprises 14 residues. Germline V CDR1 and CDR2: LNHDA, SQIVND (reference sequence). V lost 0 bases and J lost 5, with 10 bases in between. The CDR3 nucleotides are TGTGCCAGTAGTATAGATAACAGGGCATATGGCTACACCTTC. Its protein is CASSIDNRAYGYTF.

This clonotype was seen at least ten times. The chain joins TRBV2 to TRBJ2-7, with a possible D match to TRBD1 (5 bases). This CDR3 has 13 residues. The germline V gene encodes CDR1 SNHLY and CDR2 FYNNEI. V was trimmed by 7 bases and J by 6 bases, leaving 16 bases between them. The CDR3 is CASTEVGEGEQYF. The CDR3 nucleotides read TGTGCCAGCACCGAAGTAGGGGAAGGCGAGCAGTACTTC.

The chain links TRBV10-3 to TRBJ1-5; 9 bases are a match to TRBD1. The germline gives CDR1 ENHRY, CDR2 SYGVKD. The length of the CDR3 is 14 residues. Trimming removed 10 bases from V and 6 bases from J; junction bases left unmatched: 10. Here the CDR3 DNA reads TGTGCCAGCTTTCGTGACAGGGGGTTTCAGCCCCAGCATTTT. Its translation: CASFRDRGFQPQHF.

This clonotype was detected a few times. The chain is built from TRBV28 and TRBJ2-7, with D possibly being TRBD1 (6 bases). CDR3 size: 15 residues. The V end lost 6 bases, the J end lost 0 bases, and 15 bases lay between the germline ends. The germline CDR1 and CDR2 sequences are MDHEN and SYDVKM. The CDR3 is CASRDSFVSSYEQYF. DNA for the CDR3: TGTGCCAGCAGGGACAGTTTTGTGAGCTCCTACGAGCAGTACTTC.

This clonotype was recorded many times. J is TRBJ1-1 and V is TRBV7-9; 7 nucleotides line up with TRBD1. Unmatched junction bases numbered 4, after V lost 4 bases and J lost 5 bases. There are 13 residues in the CDR3. Germline V gene data show CDR1 as SEHNR and CDR2 as FQNEAQ (reference sequence). CDR3 amino acids: CASSSGGGTEAFF. The CDR3 nucleotides are TGTGCCAGCAGCTCAGGGGGTGGTACTGAAGCTTTCTTT. Full variable domain (rest looked up from reference TRBV7-9 and TRBJ1-1): DTGVSQNPRHKITKRGQNVTFRCDPISEHNRLYWYRQTLGQGPEFLTYFQNEAQLEKSRLLSDRFSAERPKGSFSTLEIQRTEQGDSAMYLCASSSGGGTEAFFGQGTRLTVV.

With regard to this clonotype: Being one base from a much bigger clone, this may be a read error. This rearrangement joins TRBV24-1 to TRBJ1-1; possibly TRBD1 for D (5 bases). The CDR3 runs 15 residues. The V gene's germline CDR1 is KGHDR and CDR2 SFDVKD. Here the CDR3 DNA reads TGTGCCACCAGTGATTTGAGGGGACTGAACACTGAAGCTCTCTTT. It yields the protein CATSDLRGLNTEALF.

V gene TRBV20-1 combines with J gene TRBJ1-6; TRBD1 matches 10 bases. Germline CDR1 and CDR2: DFQATT and SNEGSKA (reference sequence). The V segment lost 6 bases and the J segment 9 bases; nucleotides outside the gene matches: 8. This CDR3 region has 14 residues. This CDR3 is CSASAGQGVSPLHF. The CDR3 DNA follows: TGCAGTGCCAGCGCCGGACAGGGGGTTTCACCCCTCCACTTT.

This clonotype showed up many times. The genes are TRBV29-1 and TRBJ2-5, with 8 nucleotides matching TRBD2. This CDR3 has 14 amino acids. Germline CDR1 and CDR2: SQVTM and ANQGSEA. V lost 4 bases and J lost 5; bases outside the gene matches: 9. CDR3 nucleotide sequence: TGCAGCGTTGCTAATAGACTAGCGCCGGAGACCCAGTACTTC. Its translation is CSVANRLAPETQYF. The full variable domain, completed using reference TRBV29-1 and TRBJ2-5, is SAVISQKPSRDICQRGTSLTIQCQVDSQVTMMFWYRQQPGQSLTLIATANQGSEATYESGFVIDKFPISRPNLTFSTLTVSNMSPEDSSIYLCSVANRLAPETQYFGPGTRLLVL.

This clonotype has ten or more counts. This sequence joins TRBV29-1 and TRBJ2-6; 11 bases match TRBD2. The CDR3 has 16 residues. V was pared by 6 bases and J by 4 bases, with 8 bases of the junction left unmatched. CDR1 and CDR2 (germline): SQVTM, ANQGSEA. The CDR3 here is CSVDSGGASGANVLTF. The CDR3 DNA is TGCAGCGTCGATAGCGGGGGGGCAAGCGGGGCCAACGTCCTGACTTTC.

The chain has TRBV5-6 and TRBJ1-2, with 10 bases that match TRBD1. The CDR3 extends over 16 amino acids. The V gene end was trimmed by 2 bases and the J gene end by 9 bases; junction bases not matched to a gene: 13. Germline values: CDR1 SGHDT, CDR2 YYEEEE. The CDR3, as DNA: TGTGCCAGCAGCTTAACCGGGACAGGGGCCCCTGGTAGCTACACCTTC. This sequence encodes CASSLTGTGAPGSYTF.

The chain is built from TRBV7-3 and TRBJ2-3; 8 nucleotides align to TRBD2. The CDR3 covers 15 residues. CDR1 is SGHTA, CDR2 FQGTGA, per germline. J was trimmed by 4 bases and V by 4 bases; bases with no gene match: 7. The CDR3 region is CASSSGGGTPDTQYF. The CDR3, as DNA: TGTGCCAGCAGCTCGGGAGGGGGGACCCCAGATACGCAGTATTTT. Supplemented by reference TRBV7-3 and TRBJ2-3, the full variable domain reads GAGVSQTPSNKVTEKGKYVELRCDPISGHTALYWYRQSLGQGPEFLIYFQGTGAADDSGLPNDRFFAVRPEGSVSTLKIQRTERGDSAVYLCASSSGGGTPDTQYFGPGTRLTVL.

This chain joins TRBV27 and TRBJ1-6; unclear D gene. This CDR3 is 13 amino acids long. The germline CDR1 and CDR2 sequences are MNHEY and SMNVEV (reference sequence). The V end was cut by 6 bases, the J end by 11 bases, with 14 bases between. Written as DNA, the CDR3 is TGTGCCAGCAGCCGGATGGGGAATCCACCCCTCCACTTT. Protein sequence: CASSRMGNPPLHF.

The V call is TRBV18, the J call TRBJ1-2, with a possible D match to TRBD1 (6 bases). Deletions cut 5 bases from V and 9 bases from J, with 19 bases between. Per the germline V gene, CDR1 is KGHSH and CDR2 is LQKENI. This CDR3 is 14 amino acids long. The CDR3 coding sequence is TGTGCCAGCTCAATCGGACAGACGGAGAGGAGCTACACCTTC. It specifies CASSIGQTERSYTF.

CDR3 sequence (DNA): TGTGCCAGCAGAAAGGAGGGGATCATGAACACTGAAGCTTTCTTT. As protein: CASRKEGIMNTEAFF. V gene TRBV12-3 or TRBV12-4 combines with J gene TRBJ1-1; TRBD1 is a possible D gene (5 bases). The CDR3 has 15 residues. V was shortened by 6 bases and J by 0 bases, with 14 bases between the two germline ends.